The rows below give T cell receptor beta chains drawn from one sample of a study of beta chain features in type 1 diabetes. Here immunoSEQ multiplex PCR was the method, and the copy in TCRdb shows in-frame clones only, minus some. The table includes 310,000 or so clones, approximately 16% detected once. Sequencing was done on a sample of naive CD4+ T cells from blood. These receptors came from a man between 18 and 35 years old with type 1 diabetes. The CDR3 runs from the conserved cysteine through the conserved F or W. D genes are given only for firm matches. Some rows mark clone size as missing; the rest say once, few, many or name a class of expanded clone.

few | - | TRBJ1-3 | TRBV4-1 | TGCGCCAGCAGCCCTTTCGCCAGGGGCCGGGGCTCTGGAAACACCATATATTTT | CASSPFARGRGSGNTIYF
- | - | TRBJ2-3 | TRBV14 | TGTGCCAGCAGCTCCCGACAGCCTAGCACAGATACGCAGTATTTT | CASSSRQPSTDTQYF
few | TRBD1 | TRBJ2-7 | TRBV19 | TGTGCCAGTACTGGTCCGGGGACAGGGTCCTACGAGCAGTACTTC | CASTGPGTGSYEQYF
- | - | TRBJ1-5 | TRBV15 | TGTGCCACCAGCACTGGATACGAGGGCGGCGAACAGCCCCAGCATTTT | CATSTGYEGGEQPQHF
few | TRBD2 | TRBJ2-1 | TRBV6-5 | TGTGCCAGCAGTTACTCGGGACTAGCGGGAGGCGATGAGCAGTTCTTC | CASSYSGLAGGDEQFF
- | TRBD2 | TRBJ2-7 | TRBV28 | TGTGCCAGCAGTTCCCGACTAGCGGGAGGGTCCCACGAGCAGTACTTC | CASSSRLAGGSHEQYF
few | - | TRBJ1-1 | TRBV4-1 | TGCGCCAGCAGCCAACCAGGGAAGAACACTGAAGCTTTCTTT | CASSQPGKNTEAFF
- | - | TRBJ2-7 | TRBV7-9 | TGTGCCAGCAGCCCTTTGGGGCCGATGGGCTACGAGCAGTACTTC | CASSPLGPMGYEQYF
few | - | TRBJ2-7 | TRBV29-1 | TGCAGCGTACGCGGCGGTGGCAGCCCGGTACGAACCTACGAGCAGTACTTC | CSVRGGGSPVRTYEQYF
- | TRBD1 | TRBJ2-7 | TRBV7-9 | TGTGCCAGCAGAATTGGACAGGCGTACGAGCAGTACTTC | CASRIGQAYEQYF
few | - | TRBJ1-2 | TRBV5-1 | TGCGCCAGCAGCTTGACGTCAGGAGGCAACTATGGCTACACCTTC | CASSLTSGGNYGYTF
- | TRBD2 | TRBJ2-7 | TRBV4-1 | TGCGCCAGCAGCCAAGGCGACGGACTAGCGTTGAGCGAGCAGTACTTC | CASSQGDGLALSEQYF
- | - | TRBJ2-5 | TRBV7-6 | TGTGCCAGCAGCTCCCGACGGAGCCAAGAGACCCAGTACTTC | CASSSRRSQETQYF
few | - | TRBJ2-7 | TRBV7-2 | TGTGCCAGCAGCTCGTCTGGCCCCTACGAGCAGTACTTC | CASSSSGPYEQYF
- | TRBD2 | TRBJ2-7 | TRBV7-2 | TGTGCCAGCAGCTACGGGGGGACCTCCTACGAGCAGTACTTC | CASSYGGTSYEQYF
- | - | TRBJ1-5 | TRBV30 | TGTGCCTGGAGTGCCTACAGGTTGAACCAGCCCCAGCATTTT | CAWSAYRLNQPQHF
- | TRBD2 | TRBJ2-1 | TRBV19 | TGTGCCAGTAGTATCGGACTAGCGGGGGGTAATGAGCAGTTCTTC | CASSIGLAGGNEQFF
few | TRBD2 | TRBJ2-7 | TRBV27 | TGTGCCAGCAGTTTGGTATCTCCCTTGACTAGCGGGAGCTCCTACGAGCAGTACTTC | CASSLVSPLTSGSSYEQYF
few | - | TRBJ2-7 | TRBV5-1 | TGCGCCAGCAGCTTGGAAGGGGGTCCCACCTACGAGCAGTACTTC | CASSLEGGPTYEQYF
few | - | TRBJ2-7 | TRBV28 | TGTGCCAGCAGTTTAGCAGGGTACGAGCAGTACTTC | CASSLAGYEQYF
few | TRBD2 | TRBJ2-1 | TRBV28 | TGTGCCAGCAGGGCCGCCCTAGGACTAGCCAATGAGCAGTTCTTC | CASRAALGLANEQFF
- | - | TRBJ1-2 | TRBV25-1 | TGTGCCAGCAGTGAATCGGGAAACTATGGCTACACCTTC | CASSESGNYGYTF
few | - | TRBJ1-5 | TRBV7-9 | TGTGCCAGCAGCTCCTCAGGACAGACCCTAACCCAGCATTTT | CASSSSGQTLTQHF
- | TRBD1 | TRBJ2-1 | TRBV5-1 | TGCGCCAGCAGCTTGGAGCGGACAGGCTTGCATGAGCAGTTCTTC | CASSLERTGLHEQFF
once | - | TRBJ1-1 | TRBV6-5 | TGTGCCAGCAGTTACGATACAGCGAACACTGAAGCTTTCTTT | CASSYDTANTEAFF
- | TRBD2 | TRBJ2-7 | TRBV7-8 | TGTGCCAGCAGCAACCGACTAGCGGGGTTCGGTGAGCAGTACTTC | CASSNRLAGFGEQYF
- | TRBD2 | TRBJ2-7 | TRBV28 | TGTGCCAGCAGTCTAGCGGGAACGAGCTCCTACGAGCAGTACTTC | CASSLAGTSSYEQYF
many | - | TRBJ2-6 | TRBV4-3 | TGCGCCAGCAGCCCTTCGGGATCTGGGGCCAACGTCCTGACTTTC | CASSPSGSGANVLTF
few | - | TRBJ2-3 | TRBV2 | TGTGCCAGCAGTGGGGGGGGCCTTGCTGCAGATACGCAGTATTTT | CASSGGGLAADTQYF
few | - | TRBJ2-7 | TRBV30 | TGTGCCTGGAACGGAGGGAGGTCGCCCTACGAGCAGTACTTC | CAWNGGRSPYEQYF
few | - | TRBJ2-6 | TRBV5-4 | TGTGCCAGCAGCGACACCGGCCGCTCTGGGGCCAACGTCCTGACTTTC | CASSDTGRSGANVLTF
few | - | TRBJ1-2 | TRBV30 | TGTGCCTGGCAAACAGGCGCTGAGTATGGCTACACCTTC | CAWQTGAEYGYTF
few | TRBD2 | TRBJ2-1 | TRBV20-1 | TGCAGTGCTAGAGGGACTAGTAAGCAGTTCTTC | CSARGTSKQFF
- | - | TRBJ2-7 | TRBV30 | TGTGCCTTCCGGGAGAGCAGCTACGAGCAGTACTTC | CAFRESSYEQYF
few | - | TRBJ2-1 | TRBV18 | TGTGCCAGCTCACCACGCAATCGTGCGGGAAGAGACTACAATGAGCAGTTCTTC | CASSPRNRAGRDYNEQFF
- | - | TRBJ2-1 | TRBV5-1 | TGCGCCAGCAGCTTAAGCACGGGTTCTTACAATGAGCAGTTCTTC | CASSLSTGSYNEQFF
few | - | TRBJ2-7 | TRBV28 | TGTGCCAGCAGCCGAGCCTACGAGCAGTACTTC | CASSRAYEQYF
few | - | TRBJ2-4 | TRBV6-5 | TGTGCCAGCAGCAACAGGGACATTCAGTACTTC | CASSNRDIQYF
few | - | TRBJ1-1 | TRBV18 | TGTGCCAGCTCCGTGACGGGATACACTGAAGCTTTCTTT | CASSVTGYTEAFF
once | - | TRBJ2-2 | TRBV4-1 | TGCGCCAGCAGCCATGCCAGTGAGAACACCGGGGAGCTGTTTTTT | CASSHASENTGELFF
- | - | TRBJ2-7 | TRBV5-4 | TGTGCCAGCAGCCCCGCCGGTCGCGGGGCGATTCTGGAGCAGTACTTC | CASSPAGRGAILEQYF
once | - | TRBJ2-7 | TRBV28 | TGTGCCAGCAGTTTATCTCAGGGATGGAACGAGCAGTACTTC | CASSLSQGWNEQYF
- | - | TRBJ1-6 | TRBV27 | TGTGCCAGCAGCCCGAATGGAGTACCCAATTCACCCCTCCACTTT | CASSPNGVPNSPLHF
few | TRBD1 | TRBJ2-7 | TRBV5-1 | TGCGCCAGCAGCCCCGGGACAGGAGACTACGAGCAGTACTTC | CASSPGTGDYEQYF
few | TRBD1 | TRBJ1-1 | TRBV29-1 | TGCAGCGCCCGAACGACAGGGATTACTGAAGCTTTCTTT | CSARTTGITEAFF
- | TRBD1 | TRBJ2-1 | TRBV29-1 | TGCAGCGTCAATAGGGGACAGGTATACAATGAGCAGTTCTTC | CSVNRGQVYNEQFF
few | - | TRBJ2-3 | TRBV11-2 | TGTGCCAGCAGCTCGACGACTTGGGATACGCAGTATTTT | CASSSTTWDTQYF
once | TRBD2 | TRBJ2-1 | TRBV7-9 | TGTGCCAGCAGCTTTGGGACTAGCGGGTCGATCTCCTACAATGAGCAGTTCTTC | CASSFGTSGSISYNEQFF
- | TRBD1 | TRBJ1-5 | TRBV27 | TGTGCCAGCAGTTTATCCCCGGGACAGGGGAGTGGAGATCAGCCCCAGCATTTT | CASSLSPGQGSGDQPQHF
few | - | TRBJ1-6 | TRBV28 | TGTGCCAGCAGCCCACCCGGGACAAGATATAATTCACCCCTCCACTTT | CASSPPGTRYNSPLHF
few | TRBD1 | TRBJ1-6 | TRBV4-3 | TGCGCCAGCAGCCAAGATCCGGGACAGGGAGGTTCACCCCTCCACTTT | CASSQDPGQGGSPLHF
- | - | TRBJ2-7 | TRBV7-2 | TGTGCCAGCAGCTCGGAGGTCTTCTCCTACGAGCAGTACTTC | CASSSEVFSYEQYF
- | TRBD1 | TRBJ1-4 | TRBV30 | TGTGCCTGGAAGGAGACAGGGGCGATTGGGGAAAAACTGTTTTTT | CAWKETGAIGEKLFF
few | TRBD1 | TRBJ2-5 | TRBV27 | TGTGCCAGCAGTAGACCGGGACAGGGGGCAGGGGAGACCCAGTACTTC | CASSRPGQGAGETQYF
- | - | TRBJ1-1 | TRBV28 | TGTGCCAGCAACCCTTTCCTGGGGGGAACTGAAGCTTTCTTT | CASNPFLGGTEAFF
- | TRBD2 | TRBJ2-3 | TRBV27 | TGTGCCAGCAGTTTATTACCTAGCGGGACCAATAGGGATACGCAGTATTTT | CASSLLPSGTNRDTQYF
few | - | TRBJ2-7 | TRBV30 | TGTGCTCACACCAGGCCAGGGACCTACGAGCAGTACTTC | CAHTRPGTYEQYF
- | TRBD1 | TRBJ1-5 | TRBV28 | TGTGCCAGCAGTTTTTATGGGACAGGGGATCAGCCCCAGCATTTT | CASSFYGTGDQPQHF
- | - | TRBJ1-4 | TRBV28 | TGTGCCAGCAGATACTCGTTGGGGCCTAATGAAAAACTGTTTTTT | CASRYSLGPNEKLFF
few | TRBD2 | TRBJ2-1 | TRBV7-9 | TGTGCCAGCAGCAGAAACGGGACTAGCCCCGCAGAGCAGTTCTTC | CASSRNGTSPAEQFF